These T cell receptor beta chains were read from a single sample in a study of cytomegalovirus exposure and HLA in healthy donors. Libraries were prepared by immunoSEQ multiplex PCR; TCRdb keeps only in-frame clonotypes and omits some of them. The profile shows about 160,000 clones, approximately 79% of them singletons. The source material was PBMCs. The source is a man between 35 and 55 years old in good health and CMV-seronegative. Each CDR3 is given with its conserved first and last residue. The D gene is left open where the match is weak. Where a row states a size, it is once, few, many or the class of an expanded clone; other rows omit it.

-	-	TRBV29-1	TRBJ1-6	CSVGEDNSPLHF	TGCAGCGTTGGTGAGGATAATTCACCCCTCCACTTT
-	-	TRBV6-5	TRBJ2-5	CATRDSFIETQYF	TGTGCCACGCGGGACAGTTTCATAGAGACCCAGTACTTC
-	-	TRBV10-1	TRBJ1-4	CASSPGQRNEKLFF	TGCGCCAGCAGCCCGGGACAAAGGAACGAAAAACTGTTTTTT
TRBD1	-	TRBV28	TRBJ2-3	CASSDRQGGTDTQYF	TGTGCCAGCAGTGACCGACAGGGTGGCACAGATACGCAGTATTTT
-	-	TRBV29-1	TRBJ2-2	CSGLLRVSGELFF	TGCAGCGGCCTTCTCAGGGTTTCCGGGGAGCTGTTTTTT
-	-	TRBV6-1	TRBJ2-5	CASSEVPRETQYF	TGTGCCAGCAGTGAAGTCCCTCGGGAGACCCAGTACTTC
-	-	TRBV14	TRBJ1-2	CASSQVAGANYGYTF	TGTGCCAGCAGCCAAGTCGCGGGAGCTAACTATGGCTACACCTTC
-	-	TRBV6-6	TRBJ1-1	CASINRGGGNTEAFF	TGTGCCAGCATCAACCGCGGGGGAGGGAACACTGAAGCTTTCTTT
TRBD2	few	TRBV27	TRBJ2-3	CASSSQREWGTDTQYF	TGTGCCAGCAGTTCCCAGCGGGAGTGGGGCACAGATACGCAGTATTTT
TRBD1	-	TRBV6-5	TRBJ2-7	CATRTGTSYEQYF	TGTGCCACTCGGACAGGGACCAGCTACGAGCAGTACTTC
TRBD1	-	TRBV27	TRBJ2-3	CASTQGTGLGTDTQYF	TGTGCCAGCACCCAGGGGACAGGGCTGGGCACAGATACGCAGTATTTT
TRBD1	-	TRBV28	TRBJ2-4	CATLQGDRYSNIQYF	TGTGCCACCTTGCAGGGGGACAGATACTCAAACATTCAGTACTTC
TRBD2	-	TRBV10-3	TRBJ2-7	CATRGGWEGAYEQYF	TGTGCCACCCGAGGAGGTTGGGAGGGAGCCTACGAGCAGTACTTC
TRBD1	once	TRBV18	TRBJ1-1	CASSPDRASTEAFF	TGTGCCAGCTCACCGGACAGGGCTTCCACTGAAGCTTTCTTT
TRBD1	-	TRBV5-4	TRBJ2-4	CASSSSGTGLAKNIQYF	TGTGCCAGCAGCTCGTCCGGGACAGGATTAGCCAAAAACATTCAGTACTTC
-	-	TRBV2	TRBJ1-5	CASAQGIGSNQPQHF	TGTGCCAGCGCTCAGGGTATCGGGAGCAATCAGCCCCAGCATTTT
-	once	TRBV5-1	TRBJ2-7	CASSLGEGGEQYF	TGCGCCAGCAGCTTGGGGGAAGGGGGCGAGCAGTACTTC
TRBD2	-	TRBV4-2	TRBJ2-1	CASSQVGIAGGLNEQFF	TGTGCCAGCAGCCAAGTAGGAATAGCGGGAGGATTAAATGAGCAGTTCTTC
-	-	TRBV10-3	TRBJ2-7	CAISEFGQGGSVEQYF	TGTGCCATCAGTGAGTTCGGGCAGGGTGGGTCCGTCGAGCAGTACTTC
TRBD1	-	TRBV5-1	TRBJ2-3	CASSLDRGETDTQYF	TGCGCCAGCAGCTTGGACAGGGGGGAGACAGATACGCAGTATTTT
-	-	TRBV7-7	TRBJ2-5	CASSLGGGRQETQYF	TGTGCTAGCAGCTTAGGAGGGGGAAGACAAGAGACCCAGTACTTC
-	-	TRBV29-1	TRBJ2-7	CSVRSYSYEQYF	TGCAGCGTCCGCAGTTATTCCTACGAGCAGTACTTC
-	-	TRBV5-1	TRBJ2-1	CASSWSGNNEQFF	TGCGCCAGCAGTTGGTCCGGGAATAATGAGCAGTTCTTC
-	few	TRBV6-5	TRBJ2-7	CASRGQPHGQYF	TGTGCCAGCAGGGGGCAGCCACATGGGCAGTACTTC
TRBD2	-	TRBV12-5	TRBJ2-7	CASGLEEKRETDEQYF	TGTGCTAGTGGTTTGGAGGAAAAGCGGGAGACGGACGAGCAGTACTTC
-	-	TRBV5-1	TRBJ2-7	CASGGGRAGAYEQYF	TGCGCCAGCGGGGGGGGCCGCGCAGGAGCCTACGAGCAGTACTTC
TRBD1	-	TRBV4-2	TRBJ2-7	CASSQDLGSGTGDEQYF	TGTGCCAGCAGCCAAGATCTTGGTAGTGGGACAGGGGACGAGCAGTACTTC
-	-	TRBV6-5	TRBJ2-1	CASSYSVYRGFNEQFF	TGTGCCAGCAGTTACTCGGTTTATAGGGGGTTCAATGAGCAGTTCTTC
TRBD2	few	TRBV7-6	TRBJ2-1	CASSLGRAGGSYNEQFF	TGTGCCAGCAGCTTAGGTCGGGCGGGAGGCTCCTACAATGAGCAGTTCTTC
-	-	TRBV5-6	TRBJ2-2	CASSWGGGGNTGELFF	TGTGCCAGCAGCTGGGGCGGGGGCGGGAACACCGGGGAGCTGTTTTTT
TRBD2	-	TRBV14	TRBJ2-7	CASSRPTSGRAGEQYF	TGTGCCAGCAGCCGCCCGACTAGCGGGAGAGCGGGCGAGCAGTACTTC
-	-	TRBV10-3	TRBJ2-7	CAISEQSYEQYF	TGTGCCATCAGTGAACAGTCCTACGAGCAGTACTTC
-	-	TRBV7-9	TRBJ2-7	CASSSGLQTYEQYF	TGTGCCAGCAGCTCGGGACTGCAGACCTACGAGCAGTACTTC
TRBD1	-	TRBV7-9	TRBJ1-4	CASRGTGSPEKLFF	TGTGCCAGCAGGGGGACAGGGAGCCCTGAAAAACTGTTTTTT
-	-	TRBV10-3	TRBJ2-3	CAISDTREDRSTDTQYF	TGTGCCATCAGTGACACACGTGAGGATAGGAGCACAGATACGCAGTATTTT
TRBD1	-	TRBV27	TRBJ2-2	CASSLPSGTGVTGELFF	TGTGCCAGCAGTTTACCTTCCGGGACAGGGGTTACCGGGGAGCTGTTTTTT
-	-	TRBV18	TRBJ2-2	CASSPQTGVNTGELFF	TGTGCCAGCTCACCACAAACAGGCGTTAACACCGGGGAGCTGTTTTTT
-	-	TRBV10-3	TRBJ2-5	CATRMGGLPGETQYF	TGTGCCACCCGGATGGGGGGTTTACCAGGAGAGACCCAGTACTTC
TRBD1	-	TRBV5-4	TRBJ2-3	CASSAGTVTDTQYF	TGTGCCAGCAGCGCCGGGACAGTAACAGATACGCAGTATTTT
-	-	TRBV7-9	TRBJ2-7	CASRDTGESYEQYF	TGTGCCAGCAGGGATACCGGGGAATCCTACGAGCAGTACTTC
TRBD1	-	TRBV11-1	TRBJ2-5	CASSTGVREETQYF	TGTGCCAGCAGTACAGGGGTTCGGGAAGAGACCCAGTACTTC
-	-	TRBV5-4	TRBJ1-1	CASSLEPGLKNTEAFF	TGTGCCAGCAGCTTGGAGCCAGGGCTTAAAAACACTGAAGCTTTCTTT
TRBD1	-	TRBV6-5	TRBJ1-1	CASRQTGTGAFF	TGTGCCAGCAGACAAACCGGGACAGGGGCTTTCTTT
TRBD2	-	TRBV6-1	TRBJ2-5	CATRPSGVRETQYF	TGTGCCACAAGGCCTAGCGGGGTGCGGGAGACCCAGTACTTC